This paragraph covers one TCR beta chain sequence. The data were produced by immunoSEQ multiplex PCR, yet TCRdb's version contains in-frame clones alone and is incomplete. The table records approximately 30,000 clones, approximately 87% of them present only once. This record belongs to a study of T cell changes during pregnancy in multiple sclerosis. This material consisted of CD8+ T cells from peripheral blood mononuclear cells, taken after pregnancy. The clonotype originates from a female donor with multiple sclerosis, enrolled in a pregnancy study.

The CDR3 DNA reads as TGCGCCAGCAGCTTAGATCGGACAGGGGATGAGCAGTTCTTC. Its translation: CASSLDRTGDEQFF. J is TRBJ2-1 and V is TRBV4-3; 9 bases are a match to TRBD1. The CDR3 length is 14 residues. Germline assignment: CDR1 LGHNA and CDR2 YSLEER. Trimming removed 5 bases from V and 8 bases from J; junction bases left unmatched: 7.